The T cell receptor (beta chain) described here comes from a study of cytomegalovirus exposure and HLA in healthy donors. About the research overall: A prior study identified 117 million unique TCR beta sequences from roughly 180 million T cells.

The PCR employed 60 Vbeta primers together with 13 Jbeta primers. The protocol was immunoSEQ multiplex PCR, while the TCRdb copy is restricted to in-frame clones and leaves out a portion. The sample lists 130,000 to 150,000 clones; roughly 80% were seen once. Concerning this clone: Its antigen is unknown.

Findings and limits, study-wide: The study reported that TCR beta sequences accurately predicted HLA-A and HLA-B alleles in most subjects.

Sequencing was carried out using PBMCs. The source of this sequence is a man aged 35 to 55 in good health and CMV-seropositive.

The CDR3 DNA reads TGTGCCGCAACGGGGGACTTGAACACTGAAGCTTTCTTT. Translation: CAATGDLNTEAFF. The chain employs TRBV2 and TRBJ1-1; maybe TRBD1 (5 bases). The CDR3 sequence is 13 residues long. Germline CDR1 is SNHLY and CDR2 is FYNNEI. V dropped 11 bases and J dropped 0 bases, with 13 bases sitting between them.